These T cell receptor beta chains were read from a single sample in a study of blood T cell repertoires in COVID-19. Assay used: immunoSEQ multiplex PCR; TCRdb lists only in-frame clones, some missing. Here the sample spans about 170,000 clones, about 86% being singletons. The sample was peripheral blood. The origin of the receptors is a woman aged 55-75 years with COVID-19, enrolled during active disease. CDR3s include the opening cysteine and the closing phenylalanine or tryptophan. Each record gives: V gene, D gene, J gene, clone size, CDR3 DNA, CDR3 protein. A D gene is named only where the DNA matches it firmly. Clone size, where shown, is once, few, many, or a class for clones that have expanded.

v_call: TRBV28; d_call: TRBD1; j_call: TRBJ2-1; clone_size: .; cdr3_nt: TGTGCCAGCAGTTTATTACCGGGACAGGCAGGGGATGAGCAGTTCTTC; cdr3_aa: CASSLLPGQAGDEQFF
v_call: TRBV11-2; d_call: TRBD2; j_call: TRBJ2-5; clone_size: .; cdr3_nt: TGTGCCAGCAGCTACTTCGGACTAGCGGGAGGGAGAAATTGGGAGACCCAGTACTTC; cdr3_aa: CASSYFGLAGGRNWETQYF
v_call: TRBV4-3; d_call: TRBD1; j_call: TRBJ2-4; clone_size: .; cdr3_nt: TGCGCCAGCAGCCAAGTACAGGGGGCCGTGGCCAAAAACATTCAGTACTTC; cdr3_aa: CASSQVQGAVAKNIQYF
v_call: TRBV21-1; d_call: .; j_call: TRBJ2-6; clone_size: .; cdr3_nt: TGTGCCAGCACCAAAGTGAGGACTGGGGCCAACGTCCTGACTTTC; cdr3_aa: CASTKVRTGANVLTF
v_call: TRBV28; d_call: .; j_call: TRBJ1-1; clone_size: .; cdr3_nt: TGTGCCAGCAGACACAGGGCGATCACTGAAGCTTTCTTT; cdr3_aa: CASRHRAITEAFF
v_call: TRBV27; d_call: .; j_call: TRBJ1-4; clone_size: .; cdr3_nt: TGTGCCAGCAGCCCAGGGTTGGGGGGAGAAAAACTGTTTTTT; cdr3_aa: CASSPGLGGEKLFF
v_call: TRBV7-6; d_call: TRBD2; j_call: TRBJ2-3; clone_size: .; cdr3_nt: TGTGCCAGCAGCGTGTGGACTAGCGGGATCACAGATACGCAGTATTTT; cdr3_aa: CASSVWTSGITDTQYF
v_call: TRBV6-5; d_call: .; j_call: TRBJ1-1; clone_size: .; cdr3_nt: TGTGCCAGCAGTTACGTTCGGGGAGAGGCTGAAGCTTTCTTT; cdr3_aa: CASSYVRGEAEAFF
v_call: TRBV6-5; d_call: .; j_call: TRBJ2-1; clone_size: once; cdr3_nt: TGTGCCAGCAGCCCAGCACAGGAAAACAATGAGCAGTTCTTC; cdr3_aa: CASSPAQENNEQFF
v_call: TRBV7-8; d_call: .; j_call: TRBJ2-7; clone_size: .; cdr3_nt: TGTGCCAGCAGCTTAGTAGTGGACTCGACCTACGAGCAGTACTTC; cdr3_aa: CASSLVVDSTYEQYF
v_call: TRBV12-3/TRBV12-4; d_call: TRBD2; j_call: TRBJ2-7; clone_size: few; cdr3_nt: TGTGCCAGCAGTTTCTCTAGCGGTTCTGTGCAGTACTTC; cdr3_aa: CASSFSSGSVQYF
v_call: TRBV24-1; d_call: .; j_call: TRBJ2-1; clone_size: .; cdr3_nt: TGTGCCACCAGTGACAGAGGGGGAAATGAGCAGTTCTTC; cdr3_aa: CATSDRGGNEQFF
v_call: TRBV19; d_call: .; j_call: TRBJ1-1; clone_size: once; cdr3_nt: TGTGCCAGTAGTCCCTCCGCGGTTTTGAACACTGAAGCTTTCTTT; cdr3_aa: CASSPSAVLNTEAFF
v_call: TRBV5-1; d_call: TRBD1; j_call: TRBJ1-1; clone_size: .; cdr3_nt: TGCGCCAGCAGCTTTATAACAGGGGGACCGAACACTGAAGCTTTCTTT; cdr3_aa: CASSFITGGPNTEAFF
v_call: TRBV28; d_call: TRBD1; j_call: TRBJ2-7; clone_size: .; cdr3_nt: TGTGCCAGCAGTTTAAAGGGACAGGAAGTCCCGGCCGAGCAGTACTTC; cdr3_aa: CASSLKGQEVPAEQYF
v_call: TRBV5-4; d_call: TRBD2; j_call: TRBJ2-2; clone_size: .; cdr3_nt: TGTGCCAGCAGCTTGGCTGCGGGAGGGCCCACCGGGGAGCTGTTTTTT; cdr3_aa: CASSLAAGGPTGELFF